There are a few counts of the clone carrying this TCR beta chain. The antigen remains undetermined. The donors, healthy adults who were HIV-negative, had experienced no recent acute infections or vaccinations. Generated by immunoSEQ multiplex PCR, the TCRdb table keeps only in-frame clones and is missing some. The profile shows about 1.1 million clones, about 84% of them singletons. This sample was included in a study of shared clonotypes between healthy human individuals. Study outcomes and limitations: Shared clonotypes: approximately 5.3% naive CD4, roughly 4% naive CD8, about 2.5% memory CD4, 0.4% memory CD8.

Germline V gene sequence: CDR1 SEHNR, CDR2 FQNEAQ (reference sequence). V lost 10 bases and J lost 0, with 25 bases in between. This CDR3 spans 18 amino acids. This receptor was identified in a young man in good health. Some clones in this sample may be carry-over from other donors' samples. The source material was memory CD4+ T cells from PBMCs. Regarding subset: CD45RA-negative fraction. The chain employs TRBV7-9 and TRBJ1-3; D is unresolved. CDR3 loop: CATRPARRQNNSGNTIYF. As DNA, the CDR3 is TGTGCCACGAGACCCGCCCGTAGGCAAAACAACTCTGGAAACACCATATATTTT.